This record looks at one T cell receptor (beta chain) sequence and its context. The data are from a study of blood T cell repertoires in COVID-19. Study background: PBMCs, B-cell-depleted T cells, or T cells provided the cDNA or gDNA that made up the material.

The method was immunoSEQ multiplex PCR; TCRdb's version includes in-frame clones alone and lacks a portion of them. The table has about 24,000 clones, roughly nine tenths seen once. The CDR3 runs to 14 residues. J gave up 4 bases and V 7 bases, and 3 bases lay outside the gene matches. Germline V gives CDR1 LNHDA, CDR2 SQIVND (reference sequence). The TCR comes from a woman in her 70s with active COVID-19. The V and J genes are TRBV19 and TRBJ1-6; TRBD1 aligns across 8 bases. Material for sequencing was peripheral blood. The CDR3 loop reads CASTTGGYNSPLHF. CDR3 bases: TGTGCCAGTACCACAGGGGGATATAATTCACCCCTCCACTTT.